These T cell receptor beta chains were read from a single sample in a study of T cell responses to AZD1222 COVID-19 vaccine. Repertoires were generated with immunoSEQ multiplex PCR, while TCRdb's copy carries only in-frame clones and drops some. In the table there are 75,000 to 95,000 clones, around 93% of which are singletons. Specimen: peripheral blood, collected 28 days after the second AZD1222 dose. Receptor source: an adult who received the AZD1222 COVID-19 vaccine. Both conserved end residues are part of each CDR3. A D gene is named only where the DNA matches it firmly. Clone sizes are given selectively: once, few, many, or a class where the clone is expanded.

.	TRBJ2-7	TRBV28	once	TGTGCCAGCAGTTTACACCGTCCGGGCTCCGAGCAGTACTTC	CASSLHRPGSEQYF
.	TRBJ2-1	TRBV25-1	.	TGTGCCAGCAGTGAACCCTCTTGGGGCGGTAGGACGAATGAGCAGTTCTTC	CASSEPSWGGRTNEQFF
TRBD2	TRBJ2-1	TRBV27	.	TGTGCCAGCAGTCCCAGATGGACTAGCGGGAGAGGTAGTGAGCAGTTCTTC	CASSPRWTSGRGSEQFF
TRBD1	TRBJ1-2	TRBV7-2	.	TGTGCCAGCAGCAGCAGGGGGCCCTATGGCTACACCTTC	CASSSRGPYGYTF
.	TRBJ1-1	TRBV7-9	.	TGTGCCAGCAAACCACCAGGGGCGGGCACTGAAGCTTTCTTT	CASKPPGAGTEAFF
.	TRBJ1-2	TRBV28	.	TGTGCCAGCAGTTTCGCGGGTGTCTATGGCTACACCTTC	CASSFAGVYGYTF
.	TRBJ2-2	TRBV11-3	.	TGTGCCAGCAGCCAGCGACAGGCCGGGGAGCTGTTTTTT	CASSQRQAGELFF
.	TRBJ1-2	TRBV28	.	TGTGCCAGCAGTTTCCAGGGGTCGGGGGGAGGCTACACCTTC	CASSFQGSGGGYTF
TRBD1	TRBJ1-6	TRBV30	.	TGTGCCTGGGGGGGGACAGGATATAATTCACCCCTCCACTTT	CAWGGTGYNSPLHF
TRBD2	TRBJ2-1	TRBV15	.	TGTGCCACCAGCCCAGGAGGCGGGAGTGGGTACAATGAGCAGTTCTTC	CATSPGGGSGYNEQFF
.	TRBJ1-5	TRBV7-2	few	TGTGCCAGCAGCCGGACAAACAATCAGCCCCAGCATTTT	CASSRTNNQPQHF
.	TRBJ2-1	TRBV5-1	.	TGCGCCAGCAGCCCGCTCCGCAGGGACGAGCAGTTCTTC	CASSPLRRDEQFF
TRBD1	TRBJ2-3	TRBV5-1	.	TGCGCCAGCAGCTGGACAGGAAGGGAGACAGATACGCAGTATTTT	CASSWTGRETDTQYF
.	TRBJ2-5	TRBV4-1	.	TGCGCCAGCAGCCAAGAGTCCACCTGGGGTAGAGAGACCCAGTACTTC	CASSQESTWGRETQYF
.	TRBJ2-7	TRBV15	.	TGTGCCACCAGCAGACCCCATTACGAGCAGTACTTC	CATSRPHYEQYF
.	TRBJ2-1	TRBV4-3	.	TGCGCCAGCAGCCAAAGCCTGGGTTTCTGGAATGAGCAGTTCTTC	CASSQSLGFWNEQFF
.	TRBJ2-7	TRBV7-6	few	TGTGCCAGCAGCACAGGGCACGAGCAGTACTTC	CASSTGHEQYF
.	TRBJ1-5	TRBV23-1	few	TGCGCCAGCAGTCAATCGTGGTGGAATCAGCCCCAGCATTTT	CASSQSWWNQPQHF
.	TRBJ2-6	TRBV5-1	.	TGCGCCAGCACCATAGACAGCTCTGGGGCCAACGTCCTGACTTTC	CASTIDSSGANVLTF
TRBD1	TRBJ1-5	TRBV24-1	.	TGTGCCACCAGGAGTGGGACAGGGACTGGTCAGCCCCAGCATTTT	CATRSGTGTGQPQHF
.	TRBJ1-2	TRBV24-1	few	TGTGCCACCAGTGATCGACAGAACTATGGCTACACCTTC	CATSDRQNYGYTF
.	TRBJ2-1	TRBV7-2	.	TGTGCCAGCAGCTTAGGGATTCAGGGCTACAATGAGCAGTTCTTC	CASSLGIQGYNEQFF
.	TRBJ2-6	TRBV3-1/TRBV3-2	few	TGTGCCAGCAGCCAACGGGCCCCCGGGGCCAACGTCCTGACTTTC	CASSQRAPGANVLTF
.	TRBJ2-2	TRBV19	large	TGTGCCAGTAGTATTCTTCTTGCCGGGGAGCTGTTTTTT	CASSILLAGELFF
TRBD1	TRBJ1-1	TRBV7-2	.	TGTGCCAGCAGCCCGGGACAGGGGATTATGAACACTGAAGCTTTCTTT	CASSPGQGIMNTEAFF
TRBD1	TRBJ1-2	TRBV15	.	TGTGCCACCAGCAGCGGGACAGACTATGGCTACACCTTC	CATSSGTDYGYTF
.	TRBJ1-4	TRBV30	.	TGTGCCTGGAGTGCAGACAGGTTAAATGAAAAACTGTTTTTT	CAWSADRLNEKLFF
.	TRBJ2-5	TRBV11-1	once	TGTGCCAGCAGCGCTCGGACGCAACAAGAGACCCAGTACTTC	CASSARTQQETQYF
.	TRBJ1-4	TRBV27	.	TGTGCCAGCAGTTTAGAGGGTAGGAGTGAAAAACTGTTTTTT	CASSLEGRSEKLFF
.	TRBJ2-7	TRBV6-5	.	TGTGCCAGCAATACTCCGGGCTACGAGCAGTACTTC	CASNTPGYEQYF
.	TRBJ2-7	TRBV13	.	TGTGCCAGCAGCTGGGGGCGGAGGGAGCAGTACTTC	CASSWGRREQYF
TRBD1	TRBJ1-2	TRBV29-1	once	TGCAGCGTCGTGGACAGGGTAGCCCGTGGCTACACCTTC	CSVVDRVARGYTF
TRBD1	TRBJ1-4	TRBV18	.	TGTGCCAGCTCACCGTCGGACAGGGGAGAGGAAAAACTGTTTTTT	CASSPSDRGEEKLFF
.	TRBJ1-2	TRBV2	.	TGTGCCAGCACTCTACAGAAAGCTAACTATGGCTACACCTTC	CASTLQKANYGYTF
TRBD1	TRBJ1-3	TRBV7-8	few	TGTGCCAGCAGCTTATTACAGGGGGCTGGAAACACCATATATTTT	CASSLLQGAGNTIYF
TRBD1	TRBJ1-3	TRBV2	once	TGTGCCAGCAGTGAAGGACAGGGGGCCACTGGAAACACCATATATTTT	CASSEGQGATGNTIYF
.	TRBJ2-7	TRBV2	few	TGTGCCAGCAGGCCCGGGAGCCCGGGGGAGCAGTACTTC	CASRPGSPGEQYF
TRBD1	TRBJ2-7	TRBV5-1	once	TGCGCCAGCAGCTCGTCCGGGACAGACTACGAGCAGTACTTC	CASSSSGTDYEQYF
.	TRBJ1-5	TRBV30	.	TGTGCCTGGGGAAACAGCGATCAGCCCCAGCATTTT	CAWGNSDQPQHF
.	TRBJ1-1	TRBV11-3	.	TGTGCCAGCAGCTTAGGAACTAACACTGAAGCTTTCTTT	CASSLGTNTEAFF
TRBD1	TRBJ1-1	TRBV19	.	TGTGCCAGTAGTGTCCTATTAGGGACAGTCACTGAAGCTTTCTTT	CASSVLLGTVTEAFF
.	TRBJ2-7	TRBV5-1	.	TGCGCCAGCAGCTTGTTGGGGACAAGCTACGAGCAGTACTTC	CASSLLGTSYEQYF
.	TRBJ2-1	TRBV6-6	.	TGTGCCAGCAGTTACACGCATGAGCAGTTCTTC	CASSYTHEQFF
.	TRBJ2-7	TRBV10-1	once	TGCGCCAGCAGCGATATTCCCGGGACCCCCGGCTCCTACGAGCAGTACTTC	CASSDIPGTPGSYEQYF
TRBD1	TRBJ1-1	TRBV11-2	once	TGTGCCAGCAGCGCGGGACAGGGGAACACTGAAGCTTTCTTT	CASSAGQGNTEAFF